This T cell receptor (beta chain) was obtained from a study of cytomegalovirus exposure and HLA in healthy donors. Researchers ran the PCR with 60 Vbeta and 13 Jbeta primers. Original handling: A later analysis counted some 87 million unique TCR beta chains, about 10 million shared. The table came from immunoSEQ multiplex PCR; TCRdb's copy has only in-frame clones and leaves some out. D and trimming were read from the DNA, whereas the V and J calls and clone size are those reported in that table. In the table there are 200,000 to 250,000 clones, about 80% of which are singletons. This clone occurred a few times. Its antigen remains unknown. This CDR3 is built from 15 residues. V was pared by 2 bases and J by 3 bases, with 11 bases between. CDR1 and CDR2 (germline): MNHNY, SVGAGI (reference sequence). Study-wide results and limits: Per published accounts, TCR beta sequences correctly predicted the HLA-A and HLA-B alleles of most subjects. Donors were assumed by presence/absence analyses to have roughly uniform sequencing depth. It was reported that the classifier diagnosed cytomegalovirus status with high specificity and sensitivity in both the original and validation cohorts.

The chain couples TRBV6-6 to TRBJ2-1; D is perhaps TRBD1 (6 bases). The sequence came from a woman aged 55-75 years in good health and CMV-seropositive. Sequencing was performed on PBMCs. CDR3 coding DNA: TGTGCCAGCAGTTACGGACAGACCAACTACAATGAGCAGTTCTTC. It is translated as CASSYGQTNYNEQFF.